One and the same sample provided the 27 T cell receptor beta chains below, sequenced in a study of T cell clonotyping in hematopoietic cell transplantation. The time point was: recipient sample about 28 days before transplant, after cytoreduction. Method: immunoSEQ multiplex PCR; TCRdb's copy keeps in-frame clones and lacks some. The sample shows around 7,300 clones, 85% to 90% of them seen only once. The specimen comprised peripheral blood mononuclear cells, sampled before stem cell transplant. These receptors originate from a man aged 25 to 45 with acute myeloid leukemia. Some clones in this sample may be carry-over from other donors' samples.

The chain couples TRBV20-1 to TRBJ1-1; possible D gene TRBD1, 5 bases. CDR1 is DFQATT and CDR2 is SNEGSKA in the germline V gene (reference sequence). Trimming left V 6 bases short and J 4 bases short, with 9 bases between. The CDR3 is made up of 11 amino acids. The CDR3 DNA follows: TGCAGTGCGGATAGGGGCACTGAAGCTTTCTTT. Protein sequence: CSADRGTEAFF.

The V and J genes are TRBV28 and TRBJ2-7, with no clear D. Germline-derived CDR1 and CDR2 are MDHEN and SYDVKM. The CDR3 has 12 amino acids. V lost 5 bases and J lost 4, with 9 bases in between. The CDR3 DNA reads as TGTGCCAGCAGTCCAGCGAGGTACGAGCAGTACTTC. Its translation is CASSPARYEQYF.

This chain joins TRBV7-6 and TRBJ2-1, with 7 positions matching TRBD2. The CDR3 is 17 residues long. The ends lost 0 bases at V and 0 bases at J; junction bases unmatched: 5. The germline CDR1 and CDR2 sequences are SGHVS and FNYEAQ. The CDR3 here is CASSLAPSGVSYNEQFF. The CDR3 region has the DNA TGTGCCAGCAGCTTAGCGCCCAGCGGGGTCTCCTACAATGAGCAGTTCTTC. Full variable domain (rest looked up from reference TRBV7-6 and TRBJ2-1): GAGVSQSPRYKVTKRGQDVALRCDPISGHVSLYWYRQALGQGPEFLTYFNYEAQQDKSGLPNDRFSAERPEGSISTLTIQRTEQRDSAMYRCASSLAPSGVSYNEQFFGPGTRLTVL.

This clone was counted once. The V call is TRBV6-1, the J call TRBJ2-7; 7 bases are shared with TRBD2. The CDR3 length is 14 residues. Germline V gene data show CDR1 as MNHNS and CDR2 as SASEGT. With V trimmed by 10 bases and J by 4 bases, 13 bases remained unmatched. The CDR3 reads CATDGGEGGYEQYF. The CDR3 DNA is TGTGCCACGGACGGAGGGGAGGGCGGGTACGAGCAGTACTTC.

The V and J genes are TRBV19 and TRBJ2-1; 9 nucleotides match TRBD2. Germline V gene data show CDR1 as LNHDA and CDR2 as SQIVND (reference sequence). The CDR3 is 15 amino acids. V trimming: 7 bases; J trimming: 4 bases; junction bases outside the gene matches: 8. The CDR3, as DNA: TGTGCCAGTACTGTTGCTAGCGGGATTTACAATGAGCAGTTCTTC. Protein: CASTVASGIYNEQFF.

This chain connects TRBV4-1 to TRBJ2-7, with unresolved D. This CDR3 is built from 17 residues. The germline V and J ends were trimmed by 1 base and 3 bases, with 19 bases remaining between them. Germline CDR1 MGHRA, CDR2 YSYEKL. The CDR3 sequence is CASSQGVWAVSSYEQYF. The CDR3 DNA is TGCGCCAGCAGCCAAGGTGTGTGGGCGGTCTCAAGCTACGAGCAGTACTTC.

The rearrangement uses TRBV30 and TRBJ1-2; TRBD1 agrees at 9 bases. The ends lost 1 base at V and 6 bases at J; junction bases unmatched: 3. This CDR3 has 13 residues. CDR1 and CDR2 from the germline V gene are GTSNPN and SVGIG (reference sequence). CDR3 bases: TGTGCCTGGAGTGCCAGGACAGGGGATGGCTACACCTTC. This translates into CAWSARTGDGYTF.

The chain links TRBV2 to TRBJ2-3; 7 bases are a match to TRBD2. The germline gives CDR1 SNHLY, CDR2 FYNNEI. The CDR3 totals 16 residues. J gave up 0 bases and V 4 bases, and 7 bases lay outside the gene matches. CDR3 sequence reads: CASSALTSLSTDTQYF. The CDR3, as DNA: TGTGCCAGCAGTGCGCTGACTAGCTTAAGCACAGATACGCAGTATTTT.

This chain uses TRBV7-6 with TRBJ2-6; 10 positions agree with TRBD1. The CDR3 extends over 20 amino acids. After removal of 4 bases from V and 3 bases from J, the junction contained 15 bases not matched to a gene. The germline V gene encodes CDR1 SGHVS and CDR2 FNYEAQ. CDR3 nucleotides: TGTGCCAGCAGCTCCGGGGCGAGTGACAGGGGGCGCGGTGGGGCCAACGTCCTGACTTTC. Translated, it gives CASSSGASDRGRGGANVLTF.

The chain combines TRBV11-2 with TRBJ1-1, with D hard to call. Germline V gene sequence: CDR1 SGHAT, CDR2 FQNNGV. The CDR3 length is 12 residues. Trimming left V 5 bases short and J 8 bases short, with 12 bases between. CDR3 residues: CASSQPLWEAFF. The CDR3 DNA reads as TGTGCCAGCAGCCAACCATTGTGGGAAGCTTTCTTT.

This clone was detected only once. This sequence joins TRBV11-2 and TRBJ2-3; D may be TRBD2 (6 bases). The ends were cut back, 5 bases at V and 0 bases at J, with 21 bases in the middle. The CDR3 runs to 18 residues. Germline values: CDR1 SGHAT, CDR2 FQNNGV. CDR3 amino acids: CASSLGHGRGYSTDTQYF. The CDR3 region has the DNA TGTGCCAGCAGCCTAGGCCACGGGAGAGGTTATAGCACAGATACGCAGTATTTT.

The chain carries TRBV19 and TRBJ1-5; the D gene is possibly TRBD1 (5 bases). Trimming pared 3 bases from V and 4 bases from J, leaving 7 bases between. Germline CDR1 reads LNHDA; CDR2 reads SQIVND (reference sequence). This CDR3 spans 13 amino acids. The CDR3 protein is CASSMGGNQPQHF. DNA for the CDR3: TGTGCCAGTAGTATGGGGGGGAATCAGCCCCAGCATTTT.

The V gene is TRBV7-9, the J gene TRBJ2-1; possible D gene TRBD1, 7 bases. Trimming removed 0 bases from V and 9 bases from J, with 15 bases in between. This CDR3 has 15 residues. The germline V gene encodes CDR1 SEHNR and CDR2 FQNEAQ (reference sequence). The CDR3 protein is CASSLAEGAKGEQFF. As DNA, the CDR3 is TGTGCCAGCAGCTTAGCGGAGGGGGCAAAGGGTGAGCAGTTCTTC.

This clone has just a few counts. This rearrangement joins TRBV4-1 to TRBJ2-3; D not resolved. V was pared by 4 bases and J by 11 bases, with 19 bases between. The CDR3 contains 14 residues. In germline, CDR1 is MGHRA, CDR2 YSYEKL. The CDR3 DNA sequence: TGCGCCAGCAGCCGGACCCGCGGATGGTACGGGCAGTATTTT. Protein product: CASSRTRGWYGQYF.

The genes are TRBV29-1 and TRBJ2-7; D is unclear. The V end was cut by 4 bases, the J end by 1 base, with 11 bases between. Germline assignment: CDR1 SQVTM and CDR2 ANQGSEA. The CDR3 extends over 13 amino acids. In DNA, the CDR3 is TGCAGCGTTGTAGACACGGAGTCCTACGAGCAGTACTTC. It translates to CSVVDTESYEQYF.

The chain employs TRBV4-1 and TRBJ1-1; D possibly corresponds to TRBD1 (5 bases). The length of the CDR3 is 18 residues. CDR1 is MGHRA and CDR2 is YSYEKL in the germline V gene. With 2 bases removed from V and 4 bases from J, the gap between germline ends came to 23 bases. The CDR3 spells CASSQIVPQGRSGTEAFF. DNA of the CDR3: TGCGCCAGCAGCCAAATCGTTCCCCAGGGCAGGAGCGGCACTGAAGCTTTCTTT.

The chain couples TRBV6-1 to TRBJ2-7; D ambiguous. CDR3 length: 13 amino acids. The V and J ends lost 0 bases and 4 bases respectively, with 7 bases between them. In germline, CDR1 is MNHNS, CDR2 SASEGT. As DNA, the CDR3 is TGTGCCAGCAGTGAAGCGCGAGGTTACGAGCAGTACTTC. Its translation is CASSEARGYEQYF.

The DNA of the CDR3 is TGTGCCAGCAGCCTCCGTGGGCGGGAGGGAGAGACCCAGTACTTC. It is translated as CASSLRGREGETQYF. The chain has TRBV7-9 and TRBJ2-5; 9 bases line up with TRBD2. This CDR3 region has 15 residues. Germline CDR1 and CDR2: SEHNR and FQNEAQ (reference sequence). The ends lost 5 bases at V and 4 bases at J; junction bases unmatched: 8.

J is TRBJ2-3 and V is TRBV4-3; 10 positions agree with TRBD2. From germline, CDR1 is LGHNA and CDR2 YSLEER. The CDR3 has 16 residues. Trimming removed 0 bases from V and 2 bases from J; junction bases left unmatched: 2. In DNA form, the CDR3 reads TGCGCCAGCAGCCAAGATGGACTAGCGGACACAGATACGCAGTATTTT. It encodes CASSQDGLADTDTQYF.

V gene TRBV6-4 combines with J gene TRBJ2-7; 7 bases line up with TRBD2. V dropped 3 bases and J dropped 1; count of bases not matched to a gene: 3. Germline loops: CDR1 MRHNA, CDR2 SNTAGT. The CDR3 extends over 14 amino acids. The CDR3, as DNA: TGTGCCAGCAGTGAAACTAGCGAGTCCTACGAGCAGTACTTC. Translation gives CASSETSESYEQYF.

The J gene is TRBJ2-3, the V gene TRBV7-3, with a possible D match to TRBD2 (7 bases). Trimming took off 2 bases at V and 0 bases at J, with 12 bases between the two ends. Germline values: CDR1 SGHTA, CDR2 FQGTGA. The CDR3 spans 16 residues. The CDR3 loop reads CASSLLGGASTDTQYF. CDR3 sequence (DNA): TGTGCCAGCAGCTTACTGGGGGGGGCGAGCACAGATACGCAGTATTTT.

This clone showed up just once. The chain employs TRBV6-5 and TRBJ2-3, with 9 bases lining up with TRBD2. V was pared by 6 bases and J by 7 bases, with 11 bases of the junction left unmatched. CDR3 length: 15 residues. CDR1 and CDR2 (germline): MNHEY, SVGAGI. The CDR3 is CASSPPAGGPYTQYF. The CDR3 coding sequence is TGTGCCAGCAGCCCTCCGGCGGGAGGGCCATATACGCAGTATTTT.

This chain joins TRBV6-1 and TRBJ2-7; unclear D gene. The germline CDR1 and CDR2 sequences are MNHNS and SASEGT. Trimming cost V 5 bases and J 6 bases, with 11 bases left between them. The length of the CDR3 is 12 residues. Here the CDR3 DNA reads TGTGCCAGCAGTTTCCTCGGAAGCGAGCAGTACTTC. It encodes CASSFLGSEQYF.

V usage is TRBV29-1 and J usage is TRBJ2-3; tentative D call: TRBD2 (5 bases). This CDR3 comprises 13 residues. Trimming took 3 bases from V and 4 from J, leaving 11 bases between them. The germline CDR1 and CDR2 sequences are SQVTM and ANQGSEA. The CDR3 is CSVDFGGADTQYF. The DNA for the CDR3 is TGCAGCGTTGATTTCGGAGGTGCAGATACGCAGTATTTT.

This chain joins TRBV2 and TRBJ1-5; 7 bases align to TRBD1. Germline V gene data show CDR1 as SNHLY and CDR2 as FYNNEI. The CDR3 has 15 amino acids. The V gene end was trimmed by 7 bases and the J gene end by 9 bases; junction bases not matched to a gene: 15. CDR3 nucleotides: TGTGCCAGCAACACGGAGGGGCAGGGGGATCGGCCCCAGCATTTT. It translates to CASNTEGQGDRPQHF.

V is TRBV11-2 and J is TRBJ2-1; D gene unclear. V lost 0 bases and J lost 6, with 3 bases in between. The CDR3 runs to 12 residues. Looked up from germline, CDR1 is SGHAT and CDR2 is FQNNGV. CDR3 DNA sequence: TGTGCCAGCAGCTTAGATCTCAATGAGCAGTTCTTC. It codes for CASSLDLNEQFF.

The rearrangement uses TRBV6-1 and TRBJ1-5; D gene uncertain. This CDR3 has 13 residues. Germline V gene sequence: CDR1 MNHNS, CDR2 SASEGT. The ends were cut back, 7 bases at V and 4 bases at J, with 11 bases in the middle. CDR3 DNA: TGTGCCAGCATGCGGCCGCCTAATCAGCCCCAGCATTTT. It codes for CASMRPPNQPQHF.